The 14 T cell receptor beta chains in this list originate from one sample, sequenced in a study of graft-versus-host responses after intestinal transplantation. Antigen specificity for these receptors is unknown. TCRdb's table, derived via immunoSEQ multiplex PCR, lists solely in-frame clones and lacks some. In the table there are around 110,000 clones, roughly 87% of which are singletons. Sequenced material: unstimulated CD4+ T cells sorted from spleen or lymph node cells, taken before transplant. The receptors here all came from a human donor who was the organ donor for an intestinal transplant.

The chain couples TRBV2 to TRBJ2-3; possible D gene TRBD1, 5 bases. CDR3 size: 14 residues. Germline V gene data show CDR1 as SNHLY and CDR2 as FYNNEI. The germline V and J ends were trimmed by 3 bases and 1 base, with 8 bases remaining between them. The CDR3 reads CASSDRAGTDTQYF. CDR3 bases: TGTGCCAGCAGTGACAGGGCCGGCACAGATACGCAGTATTTT.

This rearrangement joins TRBV6-5 to TRBJ1-1; D perhaps matches TRBD1 (5 bases). The CDR3 loop spans 12 amino acids. V was cut by 9 bases and J by 1 base, with 9 bases left in between. Germline CDR1 MNHEY, CDR2 SVGAGI. CDR3 DNA: TGTGCCAGTACAAGGGGGAACACTGAAGCTTTCTTT. As protein: CASTRGNTEAFF.

The V gene is TRBV29-1, the J gene TRBJ1-2; 9 positions match TRBD1. The trim removed 4 bases at V and 1 base at J, leaving 1 base unmatched. The CDR3 has 13 residues. Germline lookup yields CDR1 SQVTM and CDR2 ANQGSEA. The CDR3 coding sequence is TGCAGCGTTGGGGGACAGGGTAACTATGGCTACACCTTC. It translates to CSVGGQGNYGYTF.

This chain links TRBV19 with TRBJ2-5; D tentatively fits TRBD1 or TRBD2 (5 bases each). There are 13 residues in the CDR3. Looked up from germline, CDR1 is LNHDA and CDR2 is SQIVND (reference sequence). Trimming stripped 4 bases from V and 5 bases from J, with 11 bases between. In DNA form, the CDR3 reads TGTGCCAGTAGTAGTCCTGAGGGGGAGACCCAGTACTTC. Protein product: CASSSPEGETQYF.

The rearrangement joins TRBV27 to TRBJ1-2; weak D call: TRBD1 (5 bases). Germline V lookup: CDR1 MNHEY, CDR2 SMNVEV (reference sequence). V was pared by 0 bases and J by 4 bases, with 24 bases between. This CDR3 has 19 amino acids. The CDR3 protein is CASSLSIPLNKGPGYGYTF. As DNA, the CDR3 is TGTGCCAGCAGTTTATCGATCCCTCTAAACAAGGGGCCGGGCTATGGCTACACCTTC.

Worth noting for this clone: One end of the junction does not line up with germline, which may come from a read error. The chain is built from TRBV18 and TRBJ1-2; no clear D gene. Germline V lookup: CDR1 KGHSH, CDR2 LQKENI. This CDR3 contains 13 residues. The CDR3: CAGSPPNNYGYTF. The CDR3 bases are TGTGCCGGCTCACCCCCCAATAACTATGGCTACACCTTC.

The V and J genes are TRBV4-2 and TRBJ2-2; 9 positions agree with TRBD2. The CDR3 runs to 15 residues. Looked up from germline, CDR1 is LGHNA and CDR2 is YNFKEQ. V dropped 4 bases and J dropped 0; count of bases not matched to a gene: 0. CDR3 region: CASSRTSANTGELFF. Here the CDR3 DNA reads TGTGCCAGCAGCCGGACTAGCGCGAACACCGGGGAGCTGTTTTTT.

The J gene is TRBJ2-7, the V gene TRBV18, with 9 bases aligning to TRBD1. The CDR3 has 14 residues. From germline, CDR1 is KGHSH and CDR2 LQKENI. With 6 bases clipped from V and 5 bases from J, the junction kept 8 bases outside the gene matches. The CDR3 sequence: CASSRTTGGDEQYF. CDR3 nucleotides: TGTGCCAGCTCGCGAACGACAGGGGGAGACGAGCAGTACTTC.

This rearrangement joins TRBV23-1 to TRBJ2-5; 9 bases map to TRBD1. TRBV23-1 is an ORF, with its function uncertain. Trimming cost V 4 bases and J 3 bases; bases outside gene matches: 0. The CDR3 spans 13 residues. The chain's CDR3 is CASSRTGEETQYF. In DNA form, the CDR3 reads TGCGCCAGCAGTCGGACAGGGGAAGAGACCCAGTACTTC.

This rearrangement joins TRBV7-9 to TRBJ2-2; tentative D call: TRBD1 (5 bases). Trimming pared 1 base from V and 1 base from J, leaving 7 bases between. Germline V CDR1 and CDR2: SEHNR, FQNEAQ (reference sequence). The CDR3 has 15 residues. The CDR3 protein is CASSLGRGNTGELFF. The CDR3 region has the DNA TGTGCCAGCAGCTTAGGAAGGGGGAACACCGGGGAGCTGTTTTTT.

The CDR3 nucleotides are TGCAGCGTTGGCACGGGTTACGAGCAGTACTTC. Protein product: CSVGTGYEQYF. This rearrangement joins TRBV29-1 to TRBJ2-7; unclear D gene. This CDR3 spans 11 amino acids. Germline values: CDR1 SQVTM, CDR2 ANQGSEA. The V and J ends lost 4 bases and 4 bases respectively, with 8 bases between them.

The chain joins TRBV4-1 to TRBJ1-2; D possibly corresponds to TRBD1 (6 bases). V was pared by 4 bases and J by 3 bases, with 6 bases between. The CDR3 runs to 12 residues. Germline V gene sequence: CDR1 MGHRA, CDR2 YSYEKL. The CDR3 spells CASSRTDYGYTF. The CDR3 nucleotides are TGCGCCAGCAGCCGGACAGACTATGGCTACACCTTC.

This clone was observed a handful of times. The CDR3 region has the DNA TGTGCCAGTAACTCAGGGGTGGGAGGCTACACCTTC. Residues: CASNSGVGGYTF. The chain couples TRBV6-1 to TRBJ1-2; D might be TRBD1 (6 bases). The CDR3 is 12 amino acids. Germline V gene data show CDR1 as MNHNS and CDR2 as SASEGT. Trimming cost V 9 bases and J 8 bases, with 16 bases left between them.

The chain combines TRBV11-3 with TRBJ2-1, with D uncertain. Germline V lookup: CDR1 SGHNT, CDR2 YENEEA. The CDR3 has 13 amino acids. Trimming cost V 3 bases and J 12 bases, with 15 bases left between them. The CDR3 nucleotides read TGTGCCAGCAGCTTTTCCCCCATTGATGGGCAGTTCTTC. Protein sequence: CASSFSPIDGQFF.